This is a list of T cell receptor beta chains from one sample in a study of T cells in Graves' hyperthyroidism and ophthalmopathy. Each CDR3 protein gets one entry after TCRdb re-called the multiplex PCR reads with MiXCR. This table holds some 600,000 distinct CDR3 sequences, around 14% found once. Sequencing was done on a sample of blood. All receptors come from a woman aged 25 to 39 with Graves' hyperthyroidism that later progressed to Graves' ophthalmopathy. Both conserved end residues are part of each CDR3. The order of the fields is V gene, CDR3 protein.

V: TRBV19
CDR3: CASSTRDLAKNIQYF

V: TRBV18
CDR3: CASRKPGLAGGPTYNEQFF

V: TRBV19
CDR3: CASRTHLQEINTEAFF

V: TRBV11-3
CDR3: CASSLDMGLAGPTQYF

V: TRBV20-1
CDR3: CSARDTEGWGFNYGYTF

V: TRBV7-2
CDR3: CASSLASQGHYGYTF

V: TRBV20-1
CDR3: CSGSGSHNEQFF

V: TRBV28
CDR3: CASRVDGNTEAFF

V: TRBV9
CDR3: CASSGTNPQETQYF

V: TRBV5-1
CDR3: CASSSGPLQSYEQYF

V: TRBV6-1
CDR3: CASREAGGDYGYTF

V: TRBV18
CDR3: CASSRTSGVNEQFF

V: TRBV7-9
CDR3: CASSTRGGGAYTF

V: TRBV6-5
CDR3: CASSYLPLQNTGELFF

V: TRBV7-2
CDR3: CASSNSPFF

V: TRBV7-8
CDR3: CASSFSLWTSGPYEQYF

V: TRBV5-1
CDR3: CASSAGPAASGRGTGELFF

V: TRBV7-9
CDR3: CASSLVSGLGNEQYF

V: TRBV12-3/TRBV12-4
CDR3: CASSLGGRRVGPLHF